The sequence of this T cell receptor (beta chain) was determined in a study of blood T cell repertoires in COVID-19. Looking at the study overall: Material from acute and convalescent COVID-19 was sourced from the United States, Italy and Spain.

The repertoire was sequenced with immunoSEQ multiplex PCR; TCRdb's copy has only in-frame clones and lacks some. In the table there are about 140,000 clones, approximately 90% of which are singletons. In this sample, this clone turned up once. The sequence derives from a woman older than 75 with acute or convalescent COVID-19. The sample was peripheral blood.

For the CDR3, the DNA is TGTGCCAGCAGTTTATTTGGGGGACAGGGAGGACAGCCCCAGCATTTT. Translated, it gives CASSLFGGQGGQPQHF. The chain links TRBV27 to TRBJ1-5, with TRBD1 identical over 9 bases. CDR3 length: 16 amino acids. Germline CDR1 reads MNHEY; CDR2 reads SMNVEV (reference sequence). The junction had 8 bases not matched to a gene; V was cut back by 1 base and J by 7 bases.